Presented here are 5 T cell receptor beta chains from one specimen sequenced in a study of blood T cells in healthy people across ages. Using a J-beta primer mix together with a sample-barcoded 5' primer, a second PCR was run for roughly 6 to 11 cycles. TCRdb passed the 5' RACE reads through MiXCR, listing each CDR3 protein once. The sample has roughly 1,800,000 distinct CDR3 sequences; 49% are singletons. Sequenced input: blood. Every receptor here comes from a middle-aged woman in good health.

The J gene is TRBJ1-2, the V gene TRBV5-6; D might be TRBD1 (6 bases). V was trimmed by 4 bases and J by 2 bases, leaving 18 bases between them. The germline V gene has CDR1 SGHDT and CDR2 YYEEEE. This CDR3 comprises 16 residues. The CDR3 sequence: CASSPKRSTGNYGYTF. CDR3 nucleotide sequence: TGTGCCAGCAGCCCGAAAAGGAGCACAGGGAACTATGGCTACACCTTC.

There are many counts of this clonotype. An end of the junction does not agree with germline; a read error may underlie this. The rearrangement uses TRBV7-2 and TRBJ2-7, with 10 bases that match TRBD1. This CDR3 contains 14 residues. Germline CDR1 reads SGHTA; CDR2 reads FQGNSA. The CDR3 protein is CASSLDRGHYEQYF. For the CDR3, the DNA is TGCGCCAGCAGCCTCGACAGGGGGCACTACGAGCAGTACTTC.

The chain couples TRBV6-5 to TRBJ1-2; TRBD1 aligns across 7 bases. Unmatched junction bases numbered 7, after V lost 7 bases and J lost 8 bases. This CDR3 spans 12 amino acids. Germline V gene data show CDR1 as MNHEY and CDR2 as SVGAGI. The DNA of the CDR3 is TGTGCCAGCACCGAAAGGGGGCACGGCTACACCTTC. The encoded protein is CASTERGHGYTF.

The sample holds a few counts of this clonotype. V usage is TRBV20-1 and J usage is TRBJ1-6; tentatively, D is TRBD1 (5 bases). Germline values: CDR1 DFQATT, CDR2 SNEGSKA (reference sequence). With 7 bases removed from V and 8 bases from J, the gap between germline ends came to 12 bases. CDR3 length equals 12 residues. CDR3 protein: CSDGTLDSPLHF. As DNA, the CDR3 is TGCAGTGACGGGACTTTGGATTCACCCCTCCACTTT.

In this sample, this clonotype turned up a few times. This rearrangement joins TRBV4-3 to TRBJ1-2; no clear D gene. With 0 bases removed from V and 8 bases from J, the gap between germline ends came to 19 bases. The CDR3 totals 16 residues. The germline V gene has CDR1 LGHNA and CDR2 YSLEER. CDR3 loop: CASSQDGEARGLGYTF. Written as DNA, the CDR3 is TGCGCCAGCAGCCAAGACGGGGAGGCAAGAGGTCTGGGCTACACCTTC.